What follows are 5 T cell receptor beta chains derived from one specimen sequenced in a study of naive CD8 T cells in extremely preterm neonates. The method was immunoSEQ multiplex PCR; TCRdb's version includes in-frame clones alone and lacks a portion of them. The sample gives roughly 5,500 clones, 95% to 98% of which show up once; roughly 0.76% is in the top ten. The sequenced material came from naive CD8+ T cells from blood. Every receptor here comes from a human donor in good health.

V gene TRBV7-6 combines with J gene TRBJ1-1; no definite D call. Germline-derived CDR1 and CDR2 are SGHVS and FNYEAQ. This CDR3 contains 14 residues. Trimming removed 2 bases at V and 0 bases at J, with 7 bases between. The CDR3 nucleotides are TGTGCCAGCAGCTTACTATCACTGAACACTGAAGCTTTCTTT. Translating it yields CASSLLSLNTEAFF.

CDR3 nucleotides: TGCGCCAGCAGTGGCCCAGGGGTTCATCAGCCCCAGCATTTT. Translated: CASSGPGVHQPQHF. This chain links TRBV10-2 with TRBJ1-5, with D possibly TRBD1 on 6 matching bases. V was cut by 4 bases and J by 5 bases, with 12 bases left in between. Germline V lookup: CDR1 WSHSY, CDR2 SAAADI. This CDR3 has 14 residues.

The chain recombines TRBV15 with TRBJ1-1; 10 bases fit TRBD1. The germline gives CDR1 LNHNV, CDR2 YYDKDF (reference sequence). Losses at the gene ends were 5 bases for V and 7 bases for J; bases not matched to a gene: 10. The CDR3 runs 15 residues. In nucleotides, the CDR3 is TGTGCCACCAGCCCAGACAGGGGGCGGATTAATGAAGCTTTCTTT. As protein: CATSPDRGRINEAFF.

In the case of this clone: Compared with germline, one end of the junction differs, possibly owing to a read error. The chain combines TRBV4-1 with TRBJ2-5; TRBD1 matches at 9 bases. The J call is doubtful: the DNA matches TRBJ2-7 better. CDR3 length: 15 amino acids. Per germline, CDR1 MGHRA and CDR2 YSYEKL. The CDR3 DNA reads TGCGCCAGCAGCAAAGAAAGGGACAGGGCCTACGAGCAGTACTTC. This gives the protein CASSKERDRAYEQYF.

The rearrangement links TRBV5-5 to TRBJ2-1, with D tentatively TRBD2 (5 bases). The CDR3 extends over 13 amino acids. Per the germline V gene, CDR1 is SGHKS and CDR2 is YYEKEE (reference sequence). Trimming took 2 bases from V and 14 from J, leaving 17 bases between them. CDR3 DNA: TGTGCCAGCAGCTTTCTCCCCCTCTTCGGGGAGTTCTTC. This gives the protein CASSFLPLFGEFF.